Sequencing of this T cell receptor (beta chain) was carried out in a study of pediatric ulcerative colitis. Sequenced by immunoSEQ multiplex PCR; TCRdb stores in-frame clones only, minus some. The sample carries 60,000 to 75,000 clones, 77% recorded once. With respect to this clone: Its target is not known.

Regarding the study as a whole: Compared with controls, ulcerative colitis showed greater blood-rectum clone sharing.

With V trimmed by 2 bases and J by 4 bases, 19 bases remained unmatched. The CDR3 covers 19 residues. The germline CDR1 and CDR2 sequences are LGHNA and YNFKEQ. The chain is built from TRBV4-2 and TRBJ1-2, with TRBD1 identical over 7 bases. The source is a boy aged 5-17 years with moderate ulcerative colitis. The sequencing input was blood. CDR3 in DNA: TGTGCCAGCAGCCAATCGCGACAGGGTGTTGTGGTCTCTATCTATGGCTACACCTTC. Translating it yields CASSQSRQGVVVSIYGYTF.